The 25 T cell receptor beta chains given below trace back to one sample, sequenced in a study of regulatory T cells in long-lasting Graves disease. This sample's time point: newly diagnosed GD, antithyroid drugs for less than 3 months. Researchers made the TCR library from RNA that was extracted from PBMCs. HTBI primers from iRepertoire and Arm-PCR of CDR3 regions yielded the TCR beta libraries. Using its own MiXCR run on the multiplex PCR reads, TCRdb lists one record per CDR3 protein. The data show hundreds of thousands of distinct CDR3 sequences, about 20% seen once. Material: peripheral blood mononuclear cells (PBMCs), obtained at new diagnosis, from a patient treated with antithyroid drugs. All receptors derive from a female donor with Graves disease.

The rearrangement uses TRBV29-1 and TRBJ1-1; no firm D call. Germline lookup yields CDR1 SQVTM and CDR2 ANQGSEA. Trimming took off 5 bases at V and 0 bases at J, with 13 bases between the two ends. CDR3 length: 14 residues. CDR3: CSVLGPGMNTEAFF. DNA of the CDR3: TGCAGCGTTTTAGGGCCAGGAATGAACACTGAAGCTTTCTTT.

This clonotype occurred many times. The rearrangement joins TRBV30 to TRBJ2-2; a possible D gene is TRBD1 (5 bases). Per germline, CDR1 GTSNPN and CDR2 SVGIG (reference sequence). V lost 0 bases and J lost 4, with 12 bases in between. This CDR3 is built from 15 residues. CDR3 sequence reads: CAWSVRRAGTGELFF. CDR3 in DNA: TGTGCCTGGAGTGTACGCAGGGCTGGCACCGGGGAGCTGTTTTTT.

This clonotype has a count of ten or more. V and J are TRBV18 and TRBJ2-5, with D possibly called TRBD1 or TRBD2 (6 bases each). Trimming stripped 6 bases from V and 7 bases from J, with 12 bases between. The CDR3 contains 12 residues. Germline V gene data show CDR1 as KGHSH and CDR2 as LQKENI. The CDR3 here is CASSPGGRTQYF. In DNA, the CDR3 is TGTGCCAGCTCTCCCGGGGGCAGGACCCAGTACTTC.

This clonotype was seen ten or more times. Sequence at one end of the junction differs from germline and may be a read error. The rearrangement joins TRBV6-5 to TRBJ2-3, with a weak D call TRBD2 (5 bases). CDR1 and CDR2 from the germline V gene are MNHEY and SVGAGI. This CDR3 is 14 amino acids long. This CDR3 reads CASIYRGITDTQYF. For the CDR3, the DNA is TGTGCCAGCATTTACCGGGGTATAACAGATACGCAGTATTTT.

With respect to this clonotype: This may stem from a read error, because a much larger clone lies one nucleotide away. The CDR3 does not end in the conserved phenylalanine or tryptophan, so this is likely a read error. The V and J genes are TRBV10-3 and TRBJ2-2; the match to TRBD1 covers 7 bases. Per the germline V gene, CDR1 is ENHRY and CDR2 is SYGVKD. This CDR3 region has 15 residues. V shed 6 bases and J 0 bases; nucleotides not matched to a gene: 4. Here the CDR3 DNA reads TGTGCCATCAGAGCCGGGACAGCGAACACCGGGGAGCTGTTTCTT. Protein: CAIRAGTANTGELFL.

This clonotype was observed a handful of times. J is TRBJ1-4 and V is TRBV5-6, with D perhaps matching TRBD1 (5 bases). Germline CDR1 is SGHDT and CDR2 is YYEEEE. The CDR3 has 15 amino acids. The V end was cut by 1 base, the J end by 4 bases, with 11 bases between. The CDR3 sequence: CASSLPGPGNEKLFF. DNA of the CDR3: TGTGCCAGCAGCTTGCCGGGACCGGGTAATGAAAAACTGTTTTTT.

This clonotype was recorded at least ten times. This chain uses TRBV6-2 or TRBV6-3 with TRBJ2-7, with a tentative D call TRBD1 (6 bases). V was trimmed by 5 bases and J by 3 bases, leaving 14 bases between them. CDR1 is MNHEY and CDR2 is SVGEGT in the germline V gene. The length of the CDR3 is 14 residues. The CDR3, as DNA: TGTGCCAGCAGTAGTCCATCACAGGGCTACGAGCAGTACTTC. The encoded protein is CASSSPSQGYEQYF.

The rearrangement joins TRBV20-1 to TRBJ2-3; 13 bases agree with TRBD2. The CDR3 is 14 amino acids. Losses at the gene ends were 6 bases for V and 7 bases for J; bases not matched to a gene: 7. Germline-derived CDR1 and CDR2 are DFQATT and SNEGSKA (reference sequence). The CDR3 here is CSAPLAGGPHTQYF. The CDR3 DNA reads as TGCAGTGCCCCACTAGCGGGAGGGCCACATACGCAGTATTTT.

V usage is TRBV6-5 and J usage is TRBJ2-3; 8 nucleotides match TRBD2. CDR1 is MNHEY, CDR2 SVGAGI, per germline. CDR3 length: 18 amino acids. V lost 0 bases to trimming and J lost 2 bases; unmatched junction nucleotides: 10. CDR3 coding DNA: TGTGCCAGCAGTTACTCCCGTACTAGCGGACTATTCACAGATACGCAGTATTTT. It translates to CASSYSRTSGLFTDTQYF.

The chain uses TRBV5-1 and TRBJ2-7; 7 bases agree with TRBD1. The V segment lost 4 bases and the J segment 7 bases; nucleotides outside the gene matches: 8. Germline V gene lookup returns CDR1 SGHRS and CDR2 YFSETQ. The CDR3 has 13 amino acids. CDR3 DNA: TGCGCCAGCAGCATGGCCGGGACAGAAGAGCAGTACTTC. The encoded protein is CASSMAGTEEQYF.

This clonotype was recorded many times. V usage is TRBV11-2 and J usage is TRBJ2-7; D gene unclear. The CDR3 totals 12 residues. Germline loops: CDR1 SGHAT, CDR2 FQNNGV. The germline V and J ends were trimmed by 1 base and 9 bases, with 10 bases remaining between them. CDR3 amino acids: CASSLGRSWQYF. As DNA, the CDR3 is TGTGCCAGCAGCTTAGGTCGGTCTTGGCAGTACTTC.

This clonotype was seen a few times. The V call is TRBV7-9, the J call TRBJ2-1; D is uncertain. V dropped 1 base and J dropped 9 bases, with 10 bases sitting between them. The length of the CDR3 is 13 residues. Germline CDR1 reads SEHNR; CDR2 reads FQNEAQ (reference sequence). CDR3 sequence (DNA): TGTGCCAGCAGCTTAGGTTCTGTTCCTGAGCAGTTCTTC. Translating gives CASSLGSVPEQFF.

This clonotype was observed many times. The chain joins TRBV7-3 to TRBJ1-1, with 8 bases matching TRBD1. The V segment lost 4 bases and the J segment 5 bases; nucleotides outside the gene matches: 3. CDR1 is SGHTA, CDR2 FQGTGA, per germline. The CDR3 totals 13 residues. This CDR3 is CASSWTGRTEAFF. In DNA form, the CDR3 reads TGTGCCAGCAGCTGGACAGGGCGGACTGAAGCTTTCTTT.

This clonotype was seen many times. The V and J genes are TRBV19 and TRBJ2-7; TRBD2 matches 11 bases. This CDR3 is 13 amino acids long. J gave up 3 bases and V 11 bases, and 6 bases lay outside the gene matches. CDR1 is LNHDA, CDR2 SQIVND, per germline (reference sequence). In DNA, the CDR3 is TGTGCCTCGAGCGGACTAGCGGGCTACGAGCAGTACTTC. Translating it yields CASSGLAGYEQYF.

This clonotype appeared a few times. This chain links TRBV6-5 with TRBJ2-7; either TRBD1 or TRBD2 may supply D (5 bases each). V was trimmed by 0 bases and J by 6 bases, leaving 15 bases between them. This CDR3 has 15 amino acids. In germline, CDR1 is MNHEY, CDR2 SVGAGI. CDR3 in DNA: TGTGCCAGCAGTTACTCGTTAGCGTGGGGGTCCGAGCAGTACTTC. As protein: CASSYSLAWGSEQYF.

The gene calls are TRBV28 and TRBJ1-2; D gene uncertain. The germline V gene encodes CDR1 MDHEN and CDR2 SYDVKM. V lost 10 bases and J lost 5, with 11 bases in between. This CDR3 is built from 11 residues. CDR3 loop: CATLIGYGYTF. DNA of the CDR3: TGTGCCACCCTTATTGGTTATGGCTACACCTTC.

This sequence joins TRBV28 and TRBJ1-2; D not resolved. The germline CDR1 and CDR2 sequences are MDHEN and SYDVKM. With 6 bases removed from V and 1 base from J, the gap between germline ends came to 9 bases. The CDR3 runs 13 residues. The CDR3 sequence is CASRMGHNYGYTF. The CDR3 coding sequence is TGTGCCAGCAGGATGGGCCATAACTATGGCTACACCTTC.

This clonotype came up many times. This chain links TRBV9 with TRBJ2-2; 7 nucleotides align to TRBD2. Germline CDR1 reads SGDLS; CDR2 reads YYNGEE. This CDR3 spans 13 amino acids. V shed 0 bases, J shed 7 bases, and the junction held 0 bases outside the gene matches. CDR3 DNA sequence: TGTGCCAGCAGCGTAGTAGCGGGCGGGGAGCTGTTTTTT. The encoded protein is CASSVVAGGELFF.

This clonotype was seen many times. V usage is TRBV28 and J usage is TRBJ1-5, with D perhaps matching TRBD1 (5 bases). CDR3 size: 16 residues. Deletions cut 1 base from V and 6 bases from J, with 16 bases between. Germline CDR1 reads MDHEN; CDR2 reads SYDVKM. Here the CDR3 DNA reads TGTGCCAGCAGTTTATTGGTAGGGGCTGGGGGTCAGCCCCAGCATTTT. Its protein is CASSLLVGAGGQPQHF. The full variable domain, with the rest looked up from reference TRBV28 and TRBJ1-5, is DVKVTQSSRYLVKRTGEKVFLECVQDMDHENMFWYRQDPGLGLRLIYFSYDVKMKEKGDIPEGYSVSREKKERFSLILESASTNQTSMYLCASSLLVGAGGQPQHFGDGTRLSIL.

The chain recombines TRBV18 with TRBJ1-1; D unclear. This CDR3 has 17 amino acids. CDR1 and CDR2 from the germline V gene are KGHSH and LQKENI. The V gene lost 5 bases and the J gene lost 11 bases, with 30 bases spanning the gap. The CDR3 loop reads CASSSLAAGGLNNEAFF. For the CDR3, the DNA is TGTGCCAGCTCAAGCCTCGCCGCGGGCGGCCTGAACAATGAGGCTTTCTTT.

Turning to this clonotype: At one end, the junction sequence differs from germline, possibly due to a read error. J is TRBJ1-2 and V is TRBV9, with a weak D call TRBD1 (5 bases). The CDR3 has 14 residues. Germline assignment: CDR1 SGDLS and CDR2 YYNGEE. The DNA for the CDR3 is TGTGCCAGCAGCGTAGCCTCAGGGAGGACGCGGTGTCCCTTC. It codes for CASSVASGRTRCPF.

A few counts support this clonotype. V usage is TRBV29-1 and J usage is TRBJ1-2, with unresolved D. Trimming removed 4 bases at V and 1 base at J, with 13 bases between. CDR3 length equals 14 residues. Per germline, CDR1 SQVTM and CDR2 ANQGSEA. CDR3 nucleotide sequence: TGCAGCGTTGGGGGTTCAACGCTTAACTATGGCTACACCTTC. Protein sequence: CSVGGSTLNYGYTF.

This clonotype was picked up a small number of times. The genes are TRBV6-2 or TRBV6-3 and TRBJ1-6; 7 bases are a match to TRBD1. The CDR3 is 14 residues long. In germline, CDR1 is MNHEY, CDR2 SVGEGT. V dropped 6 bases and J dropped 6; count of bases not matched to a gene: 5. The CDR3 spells CASSSGQLNSPLHF. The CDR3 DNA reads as TGTGCCAGCAGCTCGGGACAGCTTAATTCACCCCTCCACTTT.

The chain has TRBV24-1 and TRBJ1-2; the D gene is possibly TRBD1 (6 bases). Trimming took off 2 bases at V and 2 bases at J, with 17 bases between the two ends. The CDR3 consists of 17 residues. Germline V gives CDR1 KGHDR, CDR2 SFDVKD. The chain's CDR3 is CATSDSKPEGVNYGYTF. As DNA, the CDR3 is TGTGCCACCAGTGATTCGAAACCCGAGGGGGTCAACTATGGCTACACCTTC.

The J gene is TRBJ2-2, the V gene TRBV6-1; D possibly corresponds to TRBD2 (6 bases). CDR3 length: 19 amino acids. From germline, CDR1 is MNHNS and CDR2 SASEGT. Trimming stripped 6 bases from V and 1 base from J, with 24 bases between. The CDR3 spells CASSRPWVAGNRNTGELFF. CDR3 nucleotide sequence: TGTGCCAGCAGCCGGCCTTGGGTGGCGGGAAATCGGAACACCGGGGAGCTGTTTTTT.